This T cell receptor beta chain was identified in a study of T cell changes during pregnancy in multiple sclerosis. The CDR3 has 15 residues. After removal of 3 bases from V and 1 base from J, the junction contained 5 bases not matched to a gene. Germline-derived CDR1 and CDR2 are SGDLS and YYNGEE. Measured with immunoSEQ multiplex PCR; TCRdb has only the in-frame clones, and not every one. Of 45,000 to 60,000 clones in the sample, about nine tenths are singletons; the top ten hold 3%. The receptor's source is a female donor with multiple sclerosis, enrolled in a pregnancy study. V is TRBV9 and J is TRBJ1-1; 8 bases align to TRBD1. Sequences were derived from CD8+ T cells from peripheral blood mononuclear cells, sampled before pregnancy. The CDR3 spells CASSAKTGANTEAFF. DNA of the CDR3: TGTGCCAGCAGCGCAAAGACAGGGGCGAACACTGAAGCTTTCTTT.